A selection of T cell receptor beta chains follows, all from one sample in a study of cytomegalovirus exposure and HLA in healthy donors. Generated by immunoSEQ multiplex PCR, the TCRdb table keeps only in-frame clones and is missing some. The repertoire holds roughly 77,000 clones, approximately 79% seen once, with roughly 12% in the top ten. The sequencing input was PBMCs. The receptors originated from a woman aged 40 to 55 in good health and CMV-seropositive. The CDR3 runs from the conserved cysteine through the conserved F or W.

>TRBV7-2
CASSFTIGGTSGGRSQYF
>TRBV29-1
CSVRSVPYEQYF
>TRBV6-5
CASSRGGQPNSPLHF
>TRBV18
CASSPITQLSNTGELFF
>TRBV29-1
CSVKGLAATDTQYF
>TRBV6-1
CASSAGGTGELFF
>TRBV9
CASSLGQGGIQPQHF
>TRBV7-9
CASSSESEREYNEQFF
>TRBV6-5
CASTKRVGTEAFF
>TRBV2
CASSLSGVTDTQYF
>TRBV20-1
CSARGDEKLFF
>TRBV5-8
CASRLILLSSSYNEQFF
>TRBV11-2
CASSISLAVTGELFF
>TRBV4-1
CASSQGLPYEQYF
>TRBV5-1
CASSLGQGRQETQYF
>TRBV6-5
CASSYPASGDLETQYF
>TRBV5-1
CASSSQGAPATEAFF
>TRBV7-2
CASSLGGVFTDTQYF
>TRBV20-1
CSTQDTEAFF
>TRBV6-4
CATSPQGGSYEQYF
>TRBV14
CASKTVHSPLHF
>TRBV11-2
CASSLGADYEQYF
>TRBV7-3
CASSSSGSGGVWRQYF
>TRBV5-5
CASSLGGTQPQHF
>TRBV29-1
CSVVGTREGANVLTF
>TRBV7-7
CASSPGLYYEQYF
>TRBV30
CASDRVVGGGGSQYF
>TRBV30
CAWSVPQAGDEKLFF
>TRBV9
CASSPLGASVGWGYTF
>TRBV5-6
CASSISGRTNIQYF
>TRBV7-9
CASSLGSGGPNEQFF
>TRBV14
CASSQEGAGGPANEKLFF
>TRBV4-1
CASSQDRVGDTQYF